The 22 T cell receptor beta chains in this list originate from one sample, sequenced in a study of blood T cell repertoires in COVID-19. Profiled with immunoSEQ multiplex PCR; TCRdb holds only in-frame clones, not every one. This sample has approximately 230,000 clones, with 88% found just once. The sample taken for sequencing was peripheral blood. These receptors were obtained from a woman in her 30s with COVID-19, enrolled during active disease.

V and J are TRBV11-2 and TRBJ2-7; TRBD2 agrees at 7 bases. The CDR3 extends over 14 amino acids. V gave up 6 bases and J gave up 7 bases; unmatched junction bases: 12. Germline-derived CDR1 and CDR2 are SGHAT and FQNNGV. In nucleotides, the CDR3 is TGTGCCAGCAGTTCCCCGGGACTACTAGGGGAGCAGTACTTC. Its protein product is CASSSPGLLGEQYF.

The genes are TRBV7-9 and TRBJ1-2, with D hard to call. V lost 2 bases, J lost 8 bases, and 9 bases lay in between. The germline gives CDR1 SEHNR, CDR2 FQNEAQ (reference sequence). The CDR3 length is 12 residues. CDR3: CASSLQREGYTF. CDR3 in DNA: TGTGCCAGCAGCTTACAGCGGGAAGGCTACACCTTC.

The rearrangement joins TRBV29-1 to TRBJ2-3; possible D gene TRBD2, 5 bases. The germline V gene encodes CDR1 SQVTM and CDR2 ANQGSEA. The germline V and J ends were trimmed by 0 bases and 0 bases, with 13 bases remaining between them. CDR3 length equals 16 residues. The CDR3: CSVEEMWRVSTDTQYF. In nucleotides, the CDR3 is TGCAGCGTTGAAGAAATGTGGCGGGTCAGCACAGATACGCAGTATTTT.

The chain carries TRBV7-8 and TRBJ2-5, with D possibly matching TRBD1 (6 bases). Trimming cost V 0 bases and J 3 bases, with 8 bases left between them. Germline CDR1 SGHVS, CDR2 FQNEAQ. The CDR3 length is 14 residues. CDR3 sequence: CASSLAAGEETQYF. In DNA, the CDR3 is TGTGCCAGCAGCTTAGCGGCAGGGGAAGAGACCCAGTACTTC.

A single count supports this clone. The genes are TRBV5-5 and TRBJ2-1; no definite D call. The V end was cut by 0 bases, the J end by 0 bases, with 10 bases between. The CDR3 is made up of 16 amino acids. Germline-derived CDR1 and CDR2 are SGHKS and YYEKEE (reference sequence). The CDR3 sequence is CASSLGDLSSYNEQFF. CDR3 nucleotide sequence: TGTGCCAGCAGCTTGGGCGATTTGAGCTCCTACAATGAGCAGTTCTTC.

This chain links TRBV7-2 with TRBJ1-2; D is possibly TRBD1 (6 bases). This CDR3 spans 15 amino acids. Trimming pared 6 bases from V and 5 bases from J, leaving 19 bases between. Germline CDR1 SGHTA, CDR2 FQGNSA. CDR3 sequence: CASSVVPGTGYGYTF. CDR3 sequence (DNA): TGTGCCAGCAGTGTCGTTCCAGGAACAGGGTATGGCTACACCTTC.

V usage is TRBV10-3 and J usage is TRBJ2-2; 8 positions match TRBD1. V trimming: 8 bases; J trimming: 1 base; junction bases outside the gene matches: 0. The CDR3 is 13 residues long. Germline loops: CDR1 ENHRY, CDR2 SYGVKD. CDR3 nucleotide sequence: TGTGCCATCGGGACAGGGAACACCGGGGAGCTGTTTTTT. Its translation: CAIGTGNTGELFF.

The V and J genes are TRBV9 and TRBJ2-5; 9 positions match TRBD2. Germline lookup yields CDR1 SGDLS and CDR2 YYNGEE. There are 17 residues in the CDR3. V shed 4 bases and J 4 bases; nucleotides not matched to a gene: 14. The CDR3 nucleotides are TGTGCCAGCAGCTCGAGATCGGGACTAGCTTCATCAGAGACCCAGTACTTC. Translation: CASSSRSGLASSETQYF. The full variable domain, rest sourced from reference TRBV9 and TRBJ2-5, is DSGVTQTPKHLITATGQRVTLRCSPRSGDLSVYWYQQSLDQGLQFLIQYYNGEERAKGNILERFSAQQFPDLHSELNLSSLELGDSALYFCASSSRSGLASSETQYFGPGTRLLVL.

V is TRBV30 and J is TRBJ1-2; TRBD1 matches at 9 bases. CDR3 size: 9 residues. CDR1 is GTSNPN, CDR2 SVGIG, per germline (reference sequence). V lost 5 bases to trimming and J lost 14 bases; unmatched junction nucleotides: 3. The CDR3 coding sequence is TGTGCCTGGGGGACAGGGAGGACCTTC. Its protein is CAWGTGRTF.

CDR3 DNA sequence: TGTGCCAGCAGCTTACACCTCCTAGCGGGGGGCTACGAGCAGTACTTC. Translated: CASSLHLLAGGYEQYF. This rearrangement joins TRBV11-2 to TRBJ2-7, with 11 bases fitting TRBD2. V trimming: 2 bases; J trimming: 3 bases; junction bases outside the gene matches: 6. Germline CDR1 SGHAT, CDR2 FQNNGV. The CDR3 consists of 16 residues. The entire variable domain, with the rest obtained from reference TRBV11-2 and TRBJ2-7, is as follows: EAGVAQSPRYKIIEKRQSVAFWCNPISGHATLYWYQQILGQGPKLLIQFQNNGVVDDSQLPKDRFSAERLKGVDSTLKIQPAKLEDSAVYLCASSLHLLAGGYEQYFGPGTRLTVT.

The gene calls are TRBV5-4 and TRBJ1-3; D perhaps matches TRBD1 (6 bases). Germline-derived CDR1 and CDR2 are SGHNT and YYREEE (reference sequence). Trimming stripped 7 bases from V and 1 base from J, with 12 bases between. This CDR3 spans 14 amino acids. The CDR3, as DNA: TGTGCCAGCTCCGGGACACAATCTGGAAACACCATATATTTT. Its translation: CASSGTQSGNTIYF.

This chain uses TRBV29-1 with TRBJ1-1; TRBD1 matches at 10 bases. The germline V gene has CDR1 SQVTM and CDR2 ANQGSEA. Trimming took 4 bases from V and 0 from J; bases not matched to a gene: 8. The CDR3 spans 16 residues. CDR3: CSVGGTGALMNTEAFF. As DNA, the CDR3 is TGCAGCGTTGGGGGGACAGGGGCCCTCATGAACACTGAAGCTTTCTTT. The variable domain in full, with the rest retrieved from reference TRBV29-1 and TRBJ1-1, is SAVISQKPSRDICQRGTSLTIQCQVDSQVTMMFWYRQQPGQSLTLIATANQGSEATYESGFVIDKFPISRPNLTFSTLTVSNMSPEDSSIYLCSVGGTGALMNTEAFFGQGTRLTVV.

The J gene is TRBJ2-7, the V gene TRBV5-1, with D possibly being TRBD1 (5 bases). Germline CDR1 is SGHRS and CDR2 is YFSETQ. The CDR3 has 14 residues. V was shortened by 2 bases and J by 2 bases, with 11 bases between the two germline ends. The CDR3, as DNA: TGCGCCAGCAGCTTAGGGGCGAAACCCTACGAGCAGTACTTC. Translation gives CASSLGAKPYEQYF.

J is TRBJ2-2 and V is TRBV12-3 or TRBV12-4; 7 bases fit TRBD2. CDR3 length: 13 amino acids. V was clipped by 11 bases and J by 6 bases; unmatched bases: 9. CDR3 protein: CAGARERAGELFF. Here the CDR3 DNA reads TGTGCCGGGGCGCGGGAGAGGGCCGGGGAGCTGTTTTTT.

The rearrangement uses TRBV7-2 and TRBJ2-1, with D tentatively TRBD2 (6 bases). Germline V gene sequence: CDR1 SGHTA, CDR2 FQGNSA. V lost 0 bases and J lost 4, with 10 bases in between. The CDR3 consists of 15 residues. CDR3 sequence reads: CASSLAGGRYNEQFF. For the CDR3, the DNA is TGTGCCAGCAGCTTAGCGGGGGGTAGGTACAATGAGCAGTTCTTC.

CDR3 in DNA: TGTGCCAGCAGTTACAACAGGGACTCCTACGAGCAGTACTTC. Protein: CASSYNRDSYEQYF. V gene TRBV6-5 combines with J gene TRBJ2-7, with D possibly being TRBD1 (6 bases). The ends were cut back, 2 bases at V and 0 bases at J, with 8 bases in the middle. This CDR3 region has 14 residues. Germline V gene data show CDR1 as MNHEY and CDR2 as SVGAGI.

The chain uses TRBV7-2 and TRBJ1-2; TRBD1 is a possible D gene (6 bases). This CDR3 has 14 residues. The V gene lost 4 bases and the J gene lost 8 bases, with 17 bases spanning the gap. CDR1 is SGHTA, CDR2 FQGNSA, per germline. CDR3: CASSSQTGGLGYTF. The CDR3 nucleotides read TGTGCCAGCAGCTCCCAAACGGGGGGCCTAGGCTACACCTTC.

The chain carries TRBV5-1 and TRBJ2-3, with TRBD1 identical over 11 bases. CDR3 length: 16 residues. V lost 3 bases, J lost 5 bases, and 8 bases stayed unmatched. Germline lookup yields CDR1 SGHRS and CDR2 YFSETQ. This chain's CDR3 is CASSWPDRGQGDTQYF. CDR3 coding DNA: TGCGCCAGCAGCTGGCCGGACAGGGGGCAAGGAGATACGCAGTATTTT.

This sequence joins TRBV3-1 (or the pseudogene TRBV3-2) and TRBJ2-5, with 11 bases that match TRBD2. Germline lookup yields CDR1 LGHDT and CDR2 YNNKEL (reference sequence). With 4 bases clipped from V and 5 bases from J, the junction kept 15 bases outside the gene matches. CDR3 length equals 18 residues. CDR3 in DNA: TGTGCCAGCAGCCGCTCACCCCCCCTTAGCGGGGGGGCTGAGACCCAGTACTTC. This codes for CASSRSPPLSGGAETQYF.

The chain couples TRBV4-1 to TRBJ2-5; TRBD1 matches 9 bases. The CDR3 runs 18 residues. V dropped 1 base and J dropped 5; count of bases not matched to a gene: 14. The germline V gene has CDR1 MGHRA and CDR2 YSYEKL. CDR3 region: CASSQVGDRVSRGETQYF. The DNA of the CDR3 is TGCGCCAGCAGCCAAGTGGGGGACAGGGTTTCTCGGGGGGAGACCCAGTACTTC.

The rearrangement links TRBV12-5 to TRBJ2-4, with D unresolved. The CDR3 has 16 amino acids. V was cut by 2 bases and J by 0 bases, with 11 bases left in between. Germline CDR1 and CDR2: LGHNT and FRNRAP. The CDR3 coding sequence is TGTGCTAGTGGTTTGTTCCCCCAGTTAGCCAAAAACATTCAGTACTTC. This sequence encodes CASGLFPQLAKNIQYF.

This chain connects TRBV5-6 to TRBJ2-3, with TRBD1 identical over 9 bases. Germline V gene sequence: CDR1 SGHDT, CDR2 YYEEEE. The length of the CDR3 is 14 residues. J lost 4 bases, V lost 5 bases, and 5 bases had no gene match. The CDR3 nucleotides read TGTGCCAGCAGGGACAGGGGATGGGCAGATACGCAGTATTTT. The encoded protein is CASRDRGWADTQYF.